This T cell receptor beta chain was recorded in a study of regulatory T cells in long-lasting Graves disease. Study context: Newly diagnosed Graves' patients had under 3 months of antithyroid drugs.

Time point meaning: newly diagnosed GD, antithyroid drugs for less than 3 months. Making the TCR library involved RNA that had been extracted from PBMCs. Through Arm-PCR of CDR3 regions and iRepertoire HTBI primers, TCR beta libraries were built. Each CDR3 protein gets one entry after TCRdb re-called the multiplex PCR reads with MiXCR. This table holds hundreds of thousands of distinct CDR3 sequences, 15% to 20% found once. CDR1 is SGHTA, CDR2 FQGTGA, per germline. Losses at the gene ends were 11 bases for V and 0 bases for J; bases not matched to a gene: 12. The CDR3 is 15 amino acids. This clonotype was seen at least ten times. This same sample was also part of a study on T cells in Graves' hyperthyroidism and ophthalmopathy. From that paper: An initial round of RT-PCR targeting the TCR CDR3 relied on the HTBI primer set.

The receptor was derived from a woman aged 40 to 65 with Graves disease. The chain employs TRBV7-3 and TRBJ2-5, with 7 bases lining up with TRBD2. The sample was peripheral blood mononuclear cells (PBMCs), taken at new diagnosis, from a patient treated with antithyroid drugs. This CDR3 reads CALWGGERYQETQYF. The CDR3 nucleotides read TGTGCCCTATGGGGGGGAGAACGGTACCAAGAGACCCAGTACTTC.